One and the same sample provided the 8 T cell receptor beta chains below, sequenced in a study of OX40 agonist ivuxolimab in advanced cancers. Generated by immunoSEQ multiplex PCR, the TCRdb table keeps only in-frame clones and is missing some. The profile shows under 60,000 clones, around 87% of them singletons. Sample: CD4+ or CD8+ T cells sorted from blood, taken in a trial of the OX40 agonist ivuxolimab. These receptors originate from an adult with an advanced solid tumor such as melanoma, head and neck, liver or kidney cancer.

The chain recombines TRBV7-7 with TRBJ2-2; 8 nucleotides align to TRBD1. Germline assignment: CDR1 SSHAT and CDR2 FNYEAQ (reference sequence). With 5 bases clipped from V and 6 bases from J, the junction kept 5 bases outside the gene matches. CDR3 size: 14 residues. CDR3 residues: CASSLWTGSGELFF. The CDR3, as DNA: TGTGCCAGCAGCCTCTGGACAGGGTCCGGGGAGCTGTTTTTT.

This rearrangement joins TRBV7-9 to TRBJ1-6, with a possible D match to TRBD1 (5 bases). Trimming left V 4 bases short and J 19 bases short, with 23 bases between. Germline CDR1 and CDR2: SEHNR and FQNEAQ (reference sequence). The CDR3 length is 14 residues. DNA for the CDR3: TGTGCCAGCAGCTCGATAACCACGGGACGGCCTCTACACTTT. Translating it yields CASSSITTGRPLHF.

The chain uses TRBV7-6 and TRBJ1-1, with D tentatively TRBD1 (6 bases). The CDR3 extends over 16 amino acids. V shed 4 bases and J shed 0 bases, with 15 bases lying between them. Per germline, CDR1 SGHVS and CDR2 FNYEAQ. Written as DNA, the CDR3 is TGTGCCAGCAGCTACCCGAGGGGACATATGAACACTGAAGCTTTCTTT. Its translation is CASSYPRGHMNTEAFF. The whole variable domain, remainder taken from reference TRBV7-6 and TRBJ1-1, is GAGVSQSPRYKVTKRGQDVALRCDPISGHVSLYWYRQALGQGPEFLTYFNYEAQQDKSGLPNDRFSAERPEGSISTLTIQRTEQRDSAMYRCASSYPRGHMNTEAFFGQGTRLTVV.

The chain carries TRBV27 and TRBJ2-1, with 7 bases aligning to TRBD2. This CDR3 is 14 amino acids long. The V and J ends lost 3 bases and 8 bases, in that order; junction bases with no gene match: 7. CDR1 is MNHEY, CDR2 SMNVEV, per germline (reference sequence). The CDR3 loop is CASSFDGRSHEQFF. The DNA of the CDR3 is TGTGCCAGCAGTTTCGACGGGAGGTCCCATGAGCAGTTCTTC.

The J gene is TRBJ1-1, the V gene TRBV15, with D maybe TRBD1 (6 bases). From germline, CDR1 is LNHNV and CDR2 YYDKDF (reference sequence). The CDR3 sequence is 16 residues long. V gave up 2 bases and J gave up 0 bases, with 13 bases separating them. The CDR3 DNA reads TGTGCCACCAGCAGATACCCGGGACACCTGAACACTGAAGCTTTCTTT. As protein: CATSRYPGHLNTEAFF.

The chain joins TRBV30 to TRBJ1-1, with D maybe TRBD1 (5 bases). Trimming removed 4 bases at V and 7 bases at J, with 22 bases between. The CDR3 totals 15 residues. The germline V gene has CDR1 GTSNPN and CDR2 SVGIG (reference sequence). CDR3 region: CAWTHGEGFSIEAFF. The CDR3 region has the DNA TGTGCCTGGACCCATGGGGAGGGGTTCAGTATTGAAGCTTTCTTT.

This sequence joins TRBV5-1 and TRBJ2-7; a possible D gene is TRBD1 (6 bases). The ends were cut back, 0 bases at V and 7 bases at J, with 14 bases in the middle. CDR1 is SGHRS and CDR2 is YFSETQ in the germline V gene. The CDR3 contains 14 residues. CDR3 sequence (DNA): TGCGCCAGCAGCTTGGGTCAGGGGCTGTGGGAGCAGTACTTC. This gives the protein CASSLGQGLWEQYF.

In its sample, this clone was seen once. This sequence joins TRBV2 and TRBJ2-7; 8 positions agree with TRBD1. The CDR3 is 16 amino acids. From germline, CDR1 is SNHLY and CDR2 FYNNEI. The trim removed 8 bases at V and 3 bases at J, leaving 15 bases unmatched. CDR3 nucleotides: TGTGCCAGCCCACTAGCTGTAGGGACAGGAGACTACGAGCAGTACTTC. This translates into CASPLAVGTGDYEQYF.